Shown below are 25 T cell receptor beta chains from a single sample sequenced in a study of blood T cells in healthy people across ages. Primers used in a second PCR of about 7 to 12 cycles were a sample-barcoded 5' primer and a J-beta primer mix. TCRdb redid the calling of the 5' RACE reads with MiXCR, one entry per CDR3 protein. The sample yields 650,000 or so distinct CDR3 sequences, roughly half seen once. The sample consisted of blood. The receptor set was obtained from an elderly woman in good health.

The chain carries TRBV20-1 and TRBJ2-4, with D unresolved. Germline loops: CDR1 DFQATT, CDR2 SNEGSKA (reference sequence). This CDR3 has 13 residues. CDR3 residues: CSGGPLAKNIQYF. CDR3 in DNA: TGCAGCGGTGGCCCGCTAGCCAAAAACATTCAGTACTTC.

The rearrangement uses TRBV5-6 and TRBJ2-3; 8 positions agree with TRBD2. Germline trimming cut 4 bases from V and 5 bases from J; bases unmatched to any gene: 9. CDR1 and CDR2 from the germline V gene are SGHDT and YYEEEE. There are 15 residues in the CDR3. The CDR3 nucleotides are TGTGCCAGCAGCCGACGGACTAGCATGGTAGATACGCAGTATTTT. Protein product: CASSRRTSMVDTQYF. Using reference TRBV5-6 and TRBJ2-3 for the parts outside the CDR3, the full variable domain is DAGVTQSPTHLIKTRGQQVTLRCSPKSGHDTVSWYQQALGQGPQFIFQYYEEEERQRGNFPDRFSGHQFPNYSSELNVNALLLGDSALYLCASSRRTSMVDTQYFGPGTRLTVL.

This clonotype has a count of ten or more. The V and J genes are TRBV7-2 and TRBJ1-1; D is unclear. V was clipped by 5 bases and J by 7 bases, with 17 bases between them. In germline, CDR1 is SGHTA, CDR2 FQGNSA. The CDR3 spans 14 residues. The chain's CDR3 is CASSLLAPFLEAFF. The CDR3 coding sequence is TGTGCCAGCAGCCTCCTGGCCCCGTTTCTTGAAGCTTTCTTT.

This clonotype was counted ten times or more. The chain links TRBV27 to TRBJ1-2; 12 bases map to TRBD1. This CDR3 contains 18 residues. The ends lost 5 bases at V and 4 bases at J; junction bases unmatched: 14. Looked up from germline, CDR1 is MNHEY and CDR2 is SMNVEV (reference sequence). The DNA for the CDR3 is TGTGCCAGCAGTCCGCGTTCGGGACAGGGGGCGTTTTTCTATGGCTACACCTTC. Its protein product is CASSPRSGQGAFFYGYTF.

The sample holds many counts of this clonotype. The rearrangement uses TRBV7-9 and TRBJ2-7; D is possibly TRBD1 (6 bases). CDR1 and CDR2 from the germline V gene are SEHNR and FQNEAQ (reference sequence). The CDR3 sequence is 14 residues long. The V end was cut by 4 bases, the J end by 1 base, with 11 bases between. CDR3 amino acids: CASSYIQGSYEQYF. The CDR3 bases are TGTGCCAGCAGCTATATCCAGGGGTCCTACGAGCAGTACTTC.

The chain has TRBV19 and TRBJ1-2; possibly TRBD1 for D (6 bases). Germline CDR1 reads LNHDA; CDR2 reads SQIVND (reference sequence). V lost 2 bases and J lost 6, with 10 bases in between. The CDR3 sequence is 13 residues long. The CDR3 reads CASSISGAHGYTF. In nucleotides, the CDR3 is TGTGCCAGTAGTATATCGGGGGCGCATGGCTACACCTTC. The whole variable domain, remainder taken from reference TRBV19 and TRBJ1-2, is DGGITQSPKYLFRKEGQNVTLSCEQNLNHDAMYWYRQDPGQGLRLIYYSQIVNDFQKGDIAEGYSVSREKKESFPLTVTSAQKNPTAFYLCASSISGAHGYTFGSGTRLTVV.

This clonotype was observed a few times. The chain employs TRBV5-1 and TRBJ2-5, with 7 bases that match TRBD2. Germline V CDR1 and CDR2: SGHRS, YFSETQ. The CDR3 loop spans 15 amino acids. Trimming took 0 bases from V and 9 from J; bases not matched to a gene: 11. CDR3 in DNA: TGCGCCAGCAGCTTGGAGTGGCCGGACCGGGGGGCCCAGTACTTC. Its protein is CASSLEWPDRGAQYF.

The chain couples TRBV7-2 to TRBJ1-2; no reliable D call. Trimming cost V 5 bases and J 3 bases, with 10 bases left between them. This CDR3 comprises 13 residues. CDR1 SGHTA and CDR2 FQGNSA come from the germline V gene. CDR3 sequence reads: CASSTGVDYGYTF. The CDR3 DNA reads TGTGCCAGCAGCACCGGAGTAGACTATGGCTACACCTTC. The variable domain in full, with the rest retrieved from reference TRBV7-2 and TRBJ1-2, is GAGVSQSPSNKVTEKGKDVELRCDPISGHTALYWYRQSLGQGLEFLIYFQGNSAPDKSGLPSDRFSAERTGGSVSTLTIQRTQQEDSAVYLCASSTGVDYGYTFGSGTRLTVV.

The rearrangement links TRBV7-9 to TRBJ2-1; the D is unclear. Trimming left V 7 bases short and J 6 bases short, with 13 bases between. The germline CDR1 and CDR2 sequences are SEHNR and FQNEAQ (reference sequence). The CDR3 runs 13 residues. The CDR3 DNA is TGTGCCAGCACCCTAACGGACGGCAATGAGCAGTTCTTC. It encodes CASTLTDGNEQFF.

The chain employs TRBV24-1 and TRBJ2-3, with a weak D call TRBD1 (7 bases). V shed 9 bases and J shed 8 bases, with 14 bases lying between them. CDR3 length: 12 residues. Germline CDR1 and CDR2: KGHDR and SFDVKD. Here the CDR3 DNA reads TGTGCCACCGGGACAGCGGGTGGTACGCAGTATTTT. It encodes CATGTAGGTQYF.

This clonotype was observed at least ten times. The J gene is TRBJ2-3, the V gene TRBV7-6, with 10 bases that match TRBD2. V lost 5 bases to trimming and J lost 5 bases; unmatched junction nucleotides: 10. Germline V gene data show CDR1 as SGHVS and CDR2 as FNYEAQ. This CDR3 spans 16 amino acids. CDR3 nucleotide sequence: TGTGCCAGCAGCCTAAAACCGGCTAGCGGGAGAGATACGCAGTATTTT. It codes for CASSLKPASGRDTQYF.

This clonotype came up a few times. The rearrangement joins TRBV6-5 to TRBJ1-1; D uncertain. V dropped 0 bases and J dropped 0 bases, with 8 bases sitting between them. Germline V gene data show CDR1 as MNHEY and CDR2 as SVGAGI. The CDR3 loop spans 15 amino acids. For the CDR3, the DNA is TGTGCCAGCAGTTACTCTTGGCAGATGAACACTGAAGCTTTCTTT. Its protein product is CASSYSWQMNTEAFF.

This clonotype came up once. A read error is possible here, since a much larger clone lies one base away. The chain recombines TRBV12-3 or TRBV12-4 with TRBJ2-7, with D possibly being TRBD2 (5 bases). Trimming took off 4 bases at V and 0 bases at J, with 10 bases between the two ends. The CDR3 spans 14 residues. The CDR3 coding sequence is TGTGCCAGCAGTTCCGGGGTGAGCTCCTACGAGCAGTACTTC. Encoded protein: CASSSGVSSYEQYF.

The gene calls are TRBV5-6 and TRBJ2-5, with D tentatively TRBD1 (5 bases). The CDR3 contains 15 residues. With 4 bases removed from V and 1 base from J, the gap between germline ends came to 14 bases. Germline V CDR1 and CDR2: SGHDT, YYEEEE. The CDR3 reads CASSRRRGAQETQYF. The CDR3 DNA reads TGTGCCAGCAGCAGGAGACGTGGGGCCCAAGAGACCCAGTACTTC.

In this sample, this clonotype turned up many times. V gene TRBV28 combines with J gene TRBJ2-7, with 8 bases that match TRBD1. The germline CDR1 and CDR2 sequences are MDHEN and SYDVKM. The CDR3 has 14 residues. Unmatched junction bases numbered 4, after V lost 5 bases and J lost 1 base. Here the CDR3 reads CASSRQGTSYEQYF. The CDR3 DNA reads TGTGCCAGCAGTCGACAGGGGACGTCCTACGAGCAGTACTTC.

This clonotype was picked up many times. This chain links TRBV5-1 with TRBJ2-3; D unclear. The CDR3 has 14 amino acids. Germline CDR1 and CDR2: SGHRS and YFSETQ. Trimming took off 2 bases at V and 1 base at J, with 8 bases between the two ends. CDR3 amino acids: CASSFPGRTDTQYF. In DNA form, the CDR3 reads TGCGCCAGCAGCTTCCCCGGTCGCACAGATACGCAGTATTTT.

This clonotype was seen only a few times. V is TRBV3-1 and J is TRBJ2-3, with D possibly being TRBD1 (5 bases). The germline V and J ends were trimmed by 4 bases and 2 bases, with 22 bases remaining between them. Germline assignment: CDR1 LGHDT and CDR2 YNNKEL (reference sequence). CDR3 length: 18 residues. The CDR3 reads CASSLVQGDLLHTDTQYF. The CDR3 DNA reads TGTGCCAGCAGCCTCGTCCAGGGCGACCTACTCCACACAGATACGCAGTATTTT.

This clonotype appeared a few times. V is TRBV5-5 and J is TRBJ1-6; D is ambiguous. V was shortened by 0 bases and J by 5 bases, with 9 bases between the two germline ends. The CDR3 is made up of 15 amino acids. Germline V gene data show CDR1 as SGHKS and CDR2 as YYEKEE (reference sequence). CDR3 DNA: TGTGCCAGCAGCTTGGCGACAACTGATAATTCACCCCTCCACTTT. Encoded protein: CASSLATTDNSPLHF.

On this clonotype: This clone may be a read error of a much larger clone one base away. J is TRBJ2-3 and V is TRBV7-2; D is undetermined. Germline V gene data show CDR1 as SGHTA and CDR2 as FQGNSA. There are 12 residues in the CDR3. Trimming removed 2 bases at V and 8 bases at J, with 8 bases between. CDR3 residues: CASSLWSGTQYF. The CDR3 nucleotides read TGTGCCAGCAGCTTATGGTCAGGTACGCAGTATTTT. Variable domain in full (rest from reference TRBV7-2 and TRBJ2-3): GAGVSQSPSNKVTEKGKDVELRCDPISGHTALYWYRQSLGQGLEFLIYFQGNSAPDKSGLPSDRFSAERTGGSVSTLTIQRTQQEDSAVYLCASSLWSGTQYFGPGTRLTVL.

To note about this clonotype: At one end, the junction sequence differs from germline, possibly due to a read error. The chain joins TRBV2 to TRBJ2-1, with D unresolved. CDR3 length equals 11 residues. Germline-derived CDR1 and CDR2 are SNHLY and FYNNEI. CDR3 DNA sequence: TGTGCCTGCAGCCAGGTATGTGGGCAGTTCTTC. It specifies CACSQVCGQFF. Filled out from reference TRBV2 and TRBJ2-1, the complete variable domain reads EPEVTQTPSHQVTQMGQEVILRCVPISNHLYFYWYRQILGQKVEFLVSFYNNEISEKSEIFDDQFSVERPDGSNFTLKIRSTKLEDSAMYFCACSQVCGQFFGPGTRLTVL.

J is TRBJ2-3 and V is TRBV11-2, with TRBD1 identical over 7 bases. The CDR3 runs to 15 residues. The V and J ends lost 5 bases and 2 bases, in that order; junction bases with no gene match: 7. Germline-derived CDR1 and CDR2 are SGHAT and FQNNGV. CDR3 protein: CASSRRGQFTDTQYF. CDR3 in DNA: TGTGCCAGCAGCCGCCGGGGACAGTTCACAGATACGCAGTATTTT.

V and J are TRBV20-1 and TRBJ2-7; 9 bases are a match to TRBD2. J was trimmed by 5 bases and V by 0 bases; bases with no gene match: 8. This CDR3 comprises 15 residues. CDR1 is DFQATT, CDR2 SNEGSKA, per germline (reference sequence). As DNA, the CDR3 is TGCAGTGCTAGAGATGGGAGAGCGGGAGGCAACGAGCAGTACTTC. This translates into CSARDGRAGGNEQYF.

This clonotype was seen just once. The junction departs from the called germline gene at one end, perhaps through a read error. CDR3 protein: CASSDRSSYNPPLHF. CDR3 coding DNA: TGTGCCAGTTCGGACAGGAGCTCCTATAATCCACCCCTCCACTTT. V and J are TRBV19 and TRBJ1-6, with TRBD1 identical over 7 bases. Per germline, CDR1 LNHDA and CDR2 SQIVND (reference sequence). The CDR3 is made up of 15 amino acids.

This chain uses TRBV5-1 with TRBJ2-7; D is ambiguous. Germline CDR1 reads SGHRS; CDR2 reads YFSETQ. CDR3 length: 13 residues. Trimming took off 0 bases at V and 3 bases at J, with 7 bases between the two ends. The DNA of the CDR3 is TGCGCCAGCAGCTTGGTGTCAGGCTACGAGCAGTACTTC. It is translated as CASSLVSGYEQYF.

In its sample, this clonotype was seen a few times. The gene calls are TRBV28 and TRBJ1-5; 8 positions match TRBD1. Trimming at V came to 8 bases and at J to 5 bases, leaving 11 bases not matched to a gene. Germline assignment: CDR1 MDHEN and CDR2 SYDVKM. The CDR3 extends over 15 amino acids. The CDR3 DNA is TGTGCCAGCGGCCCCAGGGCCAGGGGGCATCAGCCCCAGCATTTT. Its protein product is CASGPRARGHQPQHF.